The present T cell receptor (beta chain) was sequenced within a study of shared clonotypes between healthy human individuals (dated by TCRdb to 2020 to 2021). About the full investigation: The cohort included three men and a couple of women between 18 and 49 years of age. For each donor, CD4 naive and CD4 memory were each run on three plates, CD8 naive on two plates, and CD8 memory on one plate. Blood TCR repertoires of 5 or 6 healthy adults were deeply sequenced to estimate repertoire size and the extent of clonotype sharing between individuals. To increase sequencing depth and limit assay-specific biases, different laboratories used diverse techniques to prepare libraries and sequence TCR repertoires. Each donor's leukapheresis produced roughly between roughly 0.85 and 10 billion PBMCs.

TCR CDR3 regions were amplified from genomic DNA by multiplex PCR using the deep immunoSEQ assay. For each cell subset, the extracted genomic DNA was distributed evenly across all wells of several immunoSEQ 96-well plates, and each plate served as one replicate. For sorted subsets, around 0.2 ug of genomic DNA, equivalent to some 30,000 T cell genomes, went into each replicate PCR. Purified libraries were quantified with a Qubit 3.0 fluorometer, sized on a Bioanalyzer 2100, and re-quantified with the KAPA Library Quantification kit. Every immunoSEQ 96-well plate was sequenced on a separate single-read 150-cycle Illumina NextSeq 550 flow cell. The authors processed their data as follows. Because the immunoSEQ output included only junctional sequences and no quality scores, the filtering could not be the same as the filtering used for full-length reads. Sequences were annotated with PyIR, a Python wrapper for IgBLAST v1.9, and V/J genes and CDR3 were assigned using IMGT germline references. Reads with weak V/J assignments (E-value above 1e-6), missing CDR3, stop codons, out-of-frame junctions, or ambiguous translated residues were removed. V3J clonotypes were defined by identical inferred V gene, J gene, and CDR3 amino acid sequence. To compute the percentage overlap between repertoires, the number of shared unique clonotypes was divided by the size of the smaller repertoire. Three approaches were used to assess repertoire richness: RTK rarefaction, the Chao1 estimator, and Recon v2.1 estimates of unobserved clonotypes. Generation probabilities were computed with OLGA for all TCRbeta clonotypes obtained by the gDNA method from four donors. As stored in TCRdb, this immuneACCESS dataset retains in-frame rearrangements with V and J assigned. A fraction of the clones does not appear; measured against another copy, unresolved V genes explain less than half of the discrepancy, and the remainder lacks a known reason. V, J and clone size are taken as reported in that table, and D and trimming were inferred from the DNA itself. Across this sample there are 500,000 or so clones, with approximately 95% seen only once. The ten largest clones take up about 0.06% of the sample.

Points on this clone: No cognate antigen has been identified for it. No much larger clone is present one base from it, and per-base qualities are unavailable.

Broad study findings and their caveats: Pairwise subsampling led to the expectation that sequencing depth would affect the degree of clonotype sharing among donors. Because the study included a small number of donors, the genetic and exposure-history diversity represented was limited. Naive subsets generally had larger estimated clonotype richness than memory subsets. Sharing across a handful of donors was observed for roughly 5.4% of naive CD4, over 3% of naive CD8, over 2% of memory CD4, and roughly 0.4% of memory CD8 clonotypes. Even with the large sequencing depth, rarefaction of the sorted-subset datasets indicated that sequencing was incomplete. Sampling was restricted to blood, and TCR repertoires in tissues likely differ from the TCR repertoires found in blood. Higher generation probabilities were observed for clonotypes shared by all four sorted-subset donors than for non-shared clonotypes.

The donors were healthy, HIV-negative adults who had no recently reported acute infections or vaccinations. Only Caucasian adults living in Nashville, Tennessee, USA were represented among the donors. Magnetic negative selection was used to enrich CD4+ T cells, after which naive cells were positively selected on CD45RA and the negative fraction became the memory subset. Blood was obtained by leukapheresis, after which PBMCs were separated by Ficoll-Histopaque density gradient centrifugation and cryopreserved in liquid nitrogen vapor phase. Analytical flow cytometry was used to check the purity and quantity of every magnetically sorted T cell population. Genomic DNA was isolated from each sorted fraction and quantified by UV absorbance on a Nanodrop 2000c. Sequencing used naive CD4+ T cells sorted from blood. Explained via the paper, the cell subset or site label denotes: CD45RA+ positively selected. The receptor comes from a young woman in good health.

The bases read TGTGCCAGCAGCCCAAAGGGGGGGTATGGCTACACCTTC. It translates as CASSPKGGYGYTF. The rearranged chain carries TRBV11-2 and TRBJ1-2, with TRBD1 perhaps the D gene, on 6 matching bases. CDR1 and CDR2 are drawn from the germline V gene: SGHAT, FQNNGV. V is reduced by 5 bases and J by 5 bases, leaving a spacing of 12 bases between them. The CDR3, from cysteine to phenylalanine, totals 13 residues. Only the CDR3 DNA stays, 39 bases, in frame from base 1. With the portions outside the CDR3 filled from the reference TRBV11-2 and TRBJ1-2 genes, the complete variable region becomes EAGVAQSPRYKIIEKRQSVAFWCNPISGHATLYWYQQILGQGPKLLIQFQNNGVVDDSQLPKDRFSAERLKGVDSTLKIQPAKLEDSAVYLCASSPKGGYGYTFGSGTRLTVV.